Each of the 23 T cell receptor beta chains below was sequenced from the same sample in a study of radiotherapy plus CTLA-4 blockade in lung cancer. Only in-frame clones appear in the TCRdb table, and some are missing; sequencing was by immunoSEQ multiplex PCR. The sample gives some 50,000 clones, approximately 84% of which show up once; roughly 4.9% is in the top ten. This sample comprised peripheral blood, obtained from a patient treated with radiotherapy plus ipilimumab. These receptor sequences come from a human donor with non-small cell lung cancer whose response to radiotherapy plus ipilimumab could not be evaluated.

The chain couples TRBV7-9 to TRBJ1-2; D is ambiguous. Germline CDR1 reads SEHNR; CDR2 reads FQNEAQ (reference sequence). CDR3 size: 15 residues. V was clipped by 0 bases and J by 2 bases, with 10 bases between them. The CDR3 reads CASSLAQTENYGYTF. CDR3 in DNA: TGTGCCAGCAGCTTAGCCCAAACAGAAAACTATGGCTACACCTTC.

The rearrangement joins TRBV4-2 to TRBJ2-3, with 9 bases fitting TRBD2. Germline CDR1 reads LGHNA; CDR2 reads YNFKEQ. V trimming: 0 bases; J trimming: 2 bases; junction bases outside the gene matches: 9. The CDR3 runs 18 residues. CDR3 DNA sequence: TGTGCCAGCAGCCAAGATTGGGCTAGCGGGACCCTCACAGATACGCAGTATTTT. Translation gives CASSQDWASGTLTDTQYF.

This clone was counted once. V is TRBV4-3 and J is TRBJ2-1; possible D gene TRBD1, 5 bases. The CDR3 has 15 residues. The V end was cut by 0 bases, the J end by 7 bases, with 13 bases between. In germline, CDR1 is LGHNA, CDR2 YSLEER. CDR3 DNA: TGCGCCAGCAGCCAAGATTTACAGGCTCCGAATGAGCAGTTCTTC. The encoded protein is CASSQDLQAPNEQFF.

V gene TRBV27 combines with J gene TRBJ2-1, with 8 nucleotides matching TRBD1. CDR3 length equals 19 residues. V lost 6 bases to trimming and J lost 1 base; unmatched junction nucleotides: 17. Per germline, CDR1 MNHEY and CDR2 SMNVEV (reference sequence). CDR3 nucleotides: TGTGCCAGCAGGGGGGCCTCCCCCCATCGGACAGGGTCCTACAATGAGCAGTTCTTC. Translated: CASRGASPHRTGSYNEQFF.

CDR3 residues: CASRRSSGGQETQYF. CDR3 in DNA: TGTGCCAGCAGACGATCTAGCGGGGGGCAAGAGACCCAGTACTTC. The J gene is TRBJ2-5, the V gene TRBV27; 11 bases align to TRBD2. The V segment lost 6 bases and the J segment 2 bases; nucleotides outside the gene matches: 5. There are 15 residues in the CDR3. The germline CDR1 and CDR2 sequences are MNHEY and SMNVEV (reference sequence).

The genes are TRBV9 and TRBJ2-1, with 11 bases matching TRBD2. Losses at the gene ends were 2 bases for V and 8 bases for J; bases not matched to a gene: 9. The CDR3 length is 16 residues. Germline V lookup: CDR1 SGDLS, CDR2 YYNGEE. CDR3: CASSVYSGRALDEQFF. The DNA of the CDR3 is TGTGCCAGCAGCGTTTATAGCGGGAGGGCCCTCGATGAGCAGTTCTTC.

In its sample, this clone was seen a few times. J is TRBJ1-4 and V is TRBV15; 12 positions match TRBD1. V trimming: 3 bases; J trimming: 2 bases; junction bases outside the gene matches: 1. Germline loops: CDR1 LNHNV, CDR2 YYDKDF (reference sequence). The CDR3 sequence is 16 residues long. The CDR3 DNA sequence: TGTGCCACCAGCAGGGGACAGGGGGCGACTAATGAAAAACTGTTTTTT. It yields the protein CATSRGQGATNEKLFF.

The chain employs TRBV28 and TRBJ1-1; the match to TRBD1 covers 7 bases. Germline V gene lookup returns CDR1 MDHEN and CDR2 SYDVKM. J gave up 9 bases and V 0 bases, and 7 bases lay outside the gene matches. The CDR3 runs 14 residues. CDR3 in amino acids: CASSLWQSTGKAFF. Here the CDR3 DNA reads TGTGCCAGCAGTTTATGGCAATCGACAGGGAAAGCTTTCTTT.

The chain joins TRBV5-5 to TRBJ2-6, with TRBD1 matching 8 bases. The trim removed 3 bases at V and 0 bases at J, leaving 8 bases unmatched. The length of the CDR3 is 18 residues. Looked up from germline, CDR1 is SGHKS and CDR2 is YYEKEE (reference sequence). The CDR3 region has the DNA TGTGCCAGCAGCTCCGGGACAGGACCTTACTCTGGGGCCAACGTCCTGACTTTC. Protein product: CASSSGTGPYSGANVLTF.

This chain uses TRBV6-1 with TRBJ2-7; D might be TRBD2 (7 bases). The CDR3 has 14 amino acids. Germline V gene sequence: CDR1 MNHNS, CDR2 SASEGT. The V end was cut by 8 bases, the J end by 5 bases, with 19 bases between. CDR3 DNA sequence: TGTGCCAGCGGGAGGGGGGGCGCGACGGACGAGCAGTACTTC. It encodes CASGRGGATDEQYF.

A single count supports this clone. This sequence joins TRBV28 and TRBJ1-3; D perhaps matches TRBD1 (5 bases). The CDR3 is 15 amino acids. V was cut by 2 bases and J by 4 bases, with 12 bases left in between. CDR1 and CDR2 from the germline V gene are MDHEN and SYDVKM. The CDR3 sequence: CASSLQGTRGNTIYF. CDR3 in DNA: TGTGCCAGCAGTTTACAGGGTACGCGGGGAAACACCATATATTTT.

The chain has TRBV27 and TRBJ1-4; 10 positions match TRBD1. Germline CDR1 MNHEY, CDR2 SMNVEV (reference sequence). J lost 8 bases, V lost 6 bases, and 12 bases had no gene match. CDR3 length equals 16 residues. In nucleotides, the CDR3 is TGTGCCAGCAGATCGAGACCGGGACAGGGGTTCGAAAAACTGTTTTTT. This gives the protein CASRSRPGQGFEKLFF.

The V call is TRBV4-2, the J call TRBJ2-1, with TRBD2 identical over 7 bases. V dropped 3 bases and J dropped 4; count of bases not matched to a gene: 12. The V gene's germline CDR1 is LGHNA and CDR2 YNFKEQ. The CDR3 sequence is 17 residues long. CDR3 nucleotides: TGTGCCAGCAGCCAGAACACCGGACTAGTCGTTTACAATGAGCAGTTCTTC. Protein sequence: CASSQNTGLVVYNEQFF.

V is TRBV7-2 and J is TRBJ1-1, with 7 bases aligning to TRBD1. The CDR3 is 16 amino acids. The ends lost 1 base at V and 6 bases at J; junction bases unmatched: 11. CDR1 and CDR2 (germline): SGHTA, FQGNSA. The DNA for the CDR3 is TGTGCCAGCAGCTTAGTTACAGGGGCTCCTGGTGCTGAAGCTTTCTTT. It specifies CASSLVTGAPGAEAFF.

The rearrangement uses TRBV7-2 and TRBJ2-1, with 12 bases aligning to TRBD2. V lost 4 bases and J lost 6; bases outside the gene matches: 4. Germline CDR1 and CDR2: SGHTA and FQGNSA. The CDR3 runs to 15 residues. CDR3 bases: TGTGCCAGCAGCTCGACTAGCGGGAGTGGCAATGAGCAGTTCTTC. As protein: CASSSTSGSGNEQFF.

This clone showed up just a few times. The CDR3: CASSFEGEPTQYF. The CDR3 DNA is TGCGCCAGCAGCTTTGAGGGAGAGCCTACGCAGTATTTT. The chain combines TRBV5-1 with TRBJ2-3, with D maybe TRBD2 (5 bases). This CDR3 spans 13 amino acids. Germline V gives CDR1 SGHRS, CDR2 YFSETQ. Trimming removed 2 bases at V and 8 bases at J, with 12 bases between.

This chain joins TRBV6-5 and TRBJ2-2; TRBD1 might be the D (5 bases). Germline V gene data show CDR1 as MNHEY and CDR2 as SVGAGI. The CDR3 runs to 14 residues. V was shortened by 6 bases and J by 4 bases, with 12 bases between the two germline ends. CDR3 nucleotides: TGTGCCAGCAGCCAGGGCCAACCCACCGGGGAGCTGTTTTTT. Translating it yields CASSQGQPTGELFF.

The J gene is TRBJ2-1, the V gene TRBV28; 11 bases are shared with TRBD2. After removal of 6 bases from V and 4 bases from J, the junction contained 8 bases not matched to a gene. Germline CDR1 and CDR2: MDHEN and SYDVKM. The CDR3 is made up of 16 amino acids. The CDR3 nucleotides are TGTGCCAGCAGGGATACTAGCGGGAGTTTATACAATGAGCAGTTCTTC. Its protein product is CASRDTSGSLYNEQFF. Using reference TRBV28 and TRBJ2-1 for the parts outside the CDR3, the full variable domain is DVKVTQSSRYLVKRTGEKVFLECVQDMDHENMFWYRQDPGLGLRLIYFSYDVKMKEKGDIPEGYSVSREKKERFSLILESASTNQTSMYLCASRDTSGSLYNEQFFGPGTRLTVL.

V and J are TRBV7-6 and TRBJ2-6, with a possible D match to TRBD2 (6 bases). V lost 3 bases to trimming and J lost 4 bases, with 13 bases between them. This CDR3 region has 16 residues. In germline, CDR1 is SGHVS, CDR2 FNYEAQ. The CDR3 here is CASSLDGRGGANVLTF. CDR3 in DNA: TGTGCCAGCAGCTTGGACGGGAGAGGGGGGGCCAACGTCCTGACTTTC.

V gene TRBV5-1 combines with J gene TRBJ1-4, with 7 bases lining up with TRBD1. CDR1 SGHRS and CDR2 YFSETQ come from the germline V gene. The junction had 5 bases not matched to a gene; V was cut back by 0 bases and J by 3 bases. The CDR3 runs 16 residues. CDR3 DNA: TGCGCCAGCAGCTTGGGGTACAGGGGTCCTAATGAAAAACTGTTTTTT. Residues: CASSLGYRGPNEKLFF.

This clone was seen a single time. The junction and the germline gene differ at one end; a read error may be behind it. This CDR3 is also generated by other DNA sequences in the sample. The chain combines TRBV9 with TRBJ1-2; the D is unclear. Germline lookup yields CDR1 SGDLS and CDR2 YYNGEE. This CDR3 comprises 13 residues. As DNA, the CDR3 is TGCGCCAGCAGCGTGGGCCAGTACTATGGCTACACCTTC. It encodes CASSVGQYYGYTF. Together with reference TRBV9 and TRBJ1-2, the CDR3 gives the full variable domain: DSGVTQTPKHLITATGQRVTLRCSPRSGDLSVYWYQQSLDQGLQFLIQYYNGEERAKGNILERFSAQQFPDLHSELNLSSLELGDSALYFCASSVGQYYGYTFGSGTRLTVV.

The chain combines TRBV4-3 with TRBJ2-7, with TRBD2 matching over 10 bases. Germline lookup yields CDR1 LGHNA and CDR2 YSLEER. This CDR3 has 17 residues. J gave up 2 bases and V 1 base, and 8 bases lay outside the gene matches. The CDR3 DNA sequence: TGCGCCAGCAGCCAAGGCCTTCCTGGACTAGCGGCCTACGAGCAGTACTTC. This codes for CASSQGLPGLAAYEQYF.

The chain combines TRBV30 with TRBJ1-6; TRBD1 matches 7 bases. Germline-derived CDR1 and CDR2 are GTSNPN and SVGIG (reference sequence). Germline trimming cut 4 bases from V and 3 bases from J; bases unmatched to any gene: 12. This CDR3 is 17 amino acids long. The CDR3: CAWIPLTGRIYNSPLHF. In DNA form, the CDR3 reads TGTGCCTGGATTCCCCTGACAGGGCGAATCTATAATTCACCCCTCCACTTT.